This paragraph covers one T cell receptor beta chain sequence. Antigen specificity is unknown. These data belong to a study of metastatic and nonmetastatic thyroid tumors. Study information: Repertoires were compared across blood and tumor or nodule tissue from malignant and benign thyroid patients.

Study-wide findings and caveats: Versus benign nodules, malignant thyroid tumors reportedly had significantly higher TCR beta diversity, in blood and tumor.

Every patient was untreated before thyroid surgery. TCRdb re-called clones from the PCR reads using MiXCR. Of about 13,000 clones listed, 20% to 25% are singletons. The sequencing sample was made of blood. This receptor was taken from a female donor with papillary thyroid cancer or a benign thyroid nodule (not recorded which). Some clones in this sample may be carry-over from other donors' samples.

Here the CDR3 reads CASSQDLAGTDTQYF. Here the CDR3 DNA reads TGTGCCAGCAGCCAAGATCTTGCGGGCACAGATACGCAGTATTTT. This chain links TRBV12-3 or TRBV12-4 with TRBJ2-3; D remains unclear. V was cut by 6 bases and J by 1 base, with 14 bases left in between. This CDR3 has 15 residues.